Presented here are 15 T cell receptor beta chains from one specimen sequenced in a study of regulatory T cells in long-lasting Graves disease. Both iRepertoire HTBI primers and Arm-PCR of CDR3 regions were used to build the TCR beta libraries. Using its own MiXCR run on the multiplex PCR reads, TCRdb lists one record per CDR3 protein. The table lists hundreds of thousands of distinct CDR3 sequences, roughly 14% of them singletons. As for time point: newly diagnosed GD, antithyroid drugs for less than 3 months. TCR sequences were obtained from RNA taken from PBMCs. The data were also submitted as part of a second study, on T cells in Graves' hyperthyroidism and ophthalmopathy.

Material: peripheral blood mononuclear cells (PBMCs), obtained at new diagnosis, from a patient treated with antithyroid drugs. These receptors were collected from a man under 40 with Graves disease.

The chain uses TRBV9 and TRBJ2-1; perhaps TRBD2 as D (6 bases). Germline CDR1 SGDLS, CDR2 YYNGEE. V gave up 4 bases and J gave up 6 bases, with 17 bases separating them. The CDR3 is 15 amino acids. The CDR3 nucleotides read TGTGCCAGCAGCCCCCGCCGGAGGGCTGTCAATGAGCAGTTCTTC. Translation: CASSPRRRAVNEQFF.

This clonotype was recorded many times. V is TRBV24-1 and J is TRBJ2-5; 7 bases fit TRBD1. This CDR3 comprises 14 residues. Germline CDR1 is KGHDR and CDR2 is SFDVKD. Trimming removed 4 bases from V and 2 bases from J; junction bases left unmatched: 3. In DNA form, the CDR3 reads TGTGCCACCAGTGACCACAGGGGTCAAGAGACCCAGTACTTC. Residues: CATSDHRGQETQYF.

This clonotype showed up many times. The chain couples TRBV7-9 to TRBJ2-1; 9 bases line up with TRBD2. The CDR3 contains 16 residues. Germline CDR1 reads SEHNR; CDR2 reads FQNEAQ (reference sequence). The V gene end was trimmed by 2 bases and the J gene end by 8 bases; junction bases not matched to a gene: 10. The CDR3 nucleotides are TGTGCCAGCAGCTTATTAGCGGGAGTAGCTGGGGATGAGCAGTTCTTC. The encoded protein is CASSLLAGVAGDEQFF. Full variable domain (rest looked up from reference TRBV7-9 and TRBJ2-1): DTGVSQNPRHKITKRGQNVTFRCDPISEHNRLYWYRQTLGQGPEFLTYFQNEAQLEKSRLLSDRFSAERPKGSFSTLEIQRTEQGDSAMYLCASSLLAGVAGDEQFFGPGTRLTVL.

This clonotype appeared many times. The DNA of the CDR3 is TGTGCCAGCAGCTCGGAACCGGGACCCTGGTACGAGCAGTACTTC. This codes for CASSSEPGPWYEQYF. V gene TRBV5-5 combines with J gene TRBJ2-7; perhaps D is TRBD1 or TRBD2 (5 bases each). The CDR3 totals 15 residues. CDR1 is SGHKS, CDR2 YYEKEE, per germline (reference sequence). V lost 3 bases to trimming and J lost 4 bases, with 17 bases between them.

This clonotype came up many times. The chain couples TRBV19 to TRBJ1-1; D not certain. This CDR3 spans 16 amino acids. Looked up from germline, CDR1 is LNHDA and CDR2 is SQIVND (reference sequence). Trimming stripped 1 base from V and 0 bases from J, with 12 bases between. CDR3 in amino acids: CASSIGSASMNTEAFF. DNA of the CDR3: TGTGCCAGTAGTATAGGTTCCGCGAGTATGAACACTGAAGCTTTCTTT. Based on the CDR3 plus reference TRBV19 and TRBJ1-1, the full variable domain is DGGITQSPKYLFRKEGQNVTLSCEQNLNHDAMYWYRQDPGQGLRLIYYSQIVNDFQKGDIAEGYSVSREKKESFPLTVTSAQKNPTAFYLCASSIGSASMNTEAFFGQGTRLTVV.

Many counts were recorded for this clonotype. The chain carries TRBV7-2 and TRBJ2-7, with no clear D. Deletions cut 1 base from V and 6 bases from J, with 10 bases between. Germline V CDR1 and CDR2: SGHTA, FQGNSA. This CDR3 spans 13 amino acids. Here the CDR3 DNA reads TGTGCCAGCAGCTTAGAGAGACGGACCGAGCAGTACTTC. Amino acids: CASSLERRTEQYF.

This clonotype was picked up a small number of times. This rearrangement joins TRBV30 to TRBJ2-1; TRBD2 aligns across 9 bases. The CDR3 extends over 13 amino acids. Looked up from germline, CDR1 is GTSNPN and CDR2 is SVGIG (reference sequence). Trimming at V came to 7 bases and at J to 8 bases, leaving 9 bases not matched to a gene. The CDR3 nucleotides are TGTGCCTTAGCGGGAGCCCGCTTGGATGAGCAGTTCTTC. It codes for CALAGARLDEQFF.

This clonotype was seen at least ten times. The chain combines TRBV7-9 with TRBJ2-2; D not resolved. The CDR3 sequence is 12 residues long. Germline lookup yields CDR1 SEHNR and CDR2 FQNEAQ (reference sequence). Trimming removed 5 bases at V and 7 bases at J, with 8 bases between. The CDR3 loop reads CASSPPGGELFF. CDR3 bases: TGTGCCAGCAGCCCCCCGGGCGGGGAGCTGTTTTTT. Looking up the rest from reference TRBV7-9 and TRBJ2-2 gives the full variable domain: DTGVSQNPRHKITKRGQNVTFRCDPISEHNRLYWYRQTLGQGPEFLTYFQNEAQLEKSRLLSDRFSAERPKGSFSTLEIQRTEQGDSAMYLCASSPPGGELFFGEGSRLTVL.

This clonotype was counted ten times or more. V gene TRBV2 combines with J gene TRBJ2-6; 11 bases agree with TRBD2. Germline assignment: CDR1 SNHLY and CDR2 FYNNEI. V gave up 5 bases and J gave up 1 base; unmatched junction bases: 4. The CDR3 contains 17 residues. The CDR3 sequence is CASSPLAGVSGANVLTF. CDR3 bases: TGTGCCAGCAGTCCACTAGCGGGAGTATCTGGGGCCAACGTCCTGACTTTC.

J is TRBJ1-1 and V is TRBV29-1, with D perhaps TRBD1 (6 bases). This CDR3 contains 13 residues. Trimming removed 5 bases from V and 8 bases from J, with 18 bases in between. CDR1 is SQVTM, CDR2 ANQGSEA, per germline. As DNA, the CDR3 is TGCAGCGTTTCGAGGGGGGTTCAAGAGGAAGCTTTCTTT. It yields the protein CSVSRGVQEEAFF.

The sample holds many counts of this clonotype. The chain carries TRBV5-1 and TRBJ2-1; possibly TRBD2 for D (5 bases). This CDR3 has 13 amino acids. From germline, CDR1 is SGHRS and CDR2 YFSETQ. V lost 0 bases and J lost 10, with 11 bases in between. DNA for the CDR3: TGCGCCAGCAGCTTGGGTAGCGCGAGGGAGCAGTTCTTC. This gives the protein CASSLGSAREQFF.

There are many counts of this clonotype. This chain links TRBV28 with TRBJ2-3; 9 bases are a match to TRBD1. The V segment lost 3 bases and the J segment 6 bases; nucleotides outside the gene matches: 4. The CDR3 extends over 14 amino acids. CDR1 and CDR2 from the germline V gene are MDHEN and SYDVKM. The CDR3 sequence: CASSLYRGRDTQYF. CDR3 nucleotides: TGTGCCAGCAGTTTGTACAGGGGGCGGGATACGCAGTATTTT.

On this clonotype itself: A much larger clone sits a single nucleotide away, making a read error possible. The chain combines TRBV3-1 with TRBJ2-5; D may match TRBD1 or TRBD2 (6 bases each). The J call is in doubt because the DNA end fits TRBJ2-1 better. Germline assignment: CDR1 LGHDT and CDR2 YNNKEL (reference sequence). The CDR3 length is 15 residues. CDR3 protein: CAGSQERRGRNEQFF. DNA for the CDR3: TGTGCCGGCAGCCAGGAGAGACGGGGGCGCAATGAGCAGTTCTTC.

This clonotype was found many times. The rearrangement links TRBV20-1 to TRBJ2-1; TRBD2 might be the D (6 bases). The V end was cut by 5 bases, the J end by 0 bases, with 11 bases between. This CDR3 spans 14 amino acids. Germline V CDR1 and CDR2: DFQATT, SNEGSKA (reference sequence). The CDR3 nucleotides read TGCAGTGCTCTTAGCGGCCACTCCTACAATGAGCAGTTCTTC. It encodes CSALSGHSYNEQFF.

This clonotype has ten or more counts. The CDR3 spells CASSQPGQGAYEQYF. CDR3 nucleotides: TGTGCCAGCAGCCAACCGGGACAGGGAGCCTACGAGCAGTACTTC. V and J are TRBV12-3 or TRBV12-4 and TRBJ2-7; 9 positions match TRBD1. V dropped 6 bases and J dropped 2; count of bases not matched to a gene: 8. The CDR3 loop spans 15 amino acids.